This entry lists 25 T cell receptor beta chains sequenced from one sample in a study of T cell changes during pregnancy in multiple sclerosis. The assay was immunoSEQ multiplex PCR, and TCRdb's table has in-frame clones only and misses some. Of around 100,000 clones listed, roughly 90% were seen once; the top ten hold just under 2%. The specimen comprised peripheral blood, sampled after pregnancy. Every receptor here comes from a female donor with multiple sclerosis, enrolled in a pregnancy study.

This clone was detected once. The chain combines TRBV28 with TRBJ2-1, with D possibly TRBD2 on 5 matching bases. Germline CDR1 MDHEN, CDR2 SYDVKM. The germline V and J ends were trimmed by 6 bases and 7 bases, with 10 bases remaining between them. The CDR3 consists of 12 residues. The CDR3 DNA reads TGTGCCAGCAGGAGATCGGGAAATGAGCAGTTCTTC. Its protein is CASRRSGNEQFF.

This chain links TRBV11-2 with TRBJ2-5; TRBD2 agrees at 8 bases. Germline lookup yields CDR1 SGHAT and CDR2 FQNNGV. This CDR3 spans 15 amino acids. V was clipped by 3 bases and J by 5 bases; unmatched bases: 8. The CDR3: CASSFTQREWETQYF. CDR3 nucleotides: TGTGCCAGCAGCTTTACACAGCGGGAGTGGGAGACCCAGTACTTC.

The chain is built from TRBV7-8 and TRBJ1-2; the match to TRBD1 covers 8 bases. The CDR3 has 14 amino acids. J gave up 3 bases and V 5 bases, and 5 bases lay outside the gene matches. Germline V lookup: CDR1 SGHVS, CDR2 FQNEAQ. CDR3 nucleotides: TGTGCCAGCAGCAACAGGGGGATCGACTATGGCTACACCTTC. Encoded protein: CASSNRGIDYGYTF. Together with reference TRBV7-8 and TRBJ1-2, the CDR3 gives the full variable domain: GAGVSQSPRYKVAKRGQDVALRCDPISGHVSLFWYQQALGQGPEFLTYFQNEAQLDKSGLPSDRFFAERPEGSVSTLKIQRTQQEDSAVYLCASSNRGIDYGYTFGSGTRLTVV.

This chain joins TRBV11-1 and TRBJ2-2, with TRBD1 as a possible D gene (6 bases). Germline V gene data show CDR1 as SGHAT and CDR2 as FQDESV (reference sequence). The CDR3 loop spans 13 amino acids. V lost 2 bases and J 6 bases, leaving 7 bases between the germline ends. CDR3 bases: TGTGCCAGCAGCTTATACAGGGCCGGGGAGCTGTTTTTT. The encoded protein is CASSLYRAGELFF. The full variable domain, completed using reference TRBV11-1 and TRBJ2-2, is EAEVAQSPRYKITEKSQAVAFWCDPISGHATLYWYRQILGQGPELLVQFQDESVVDDSQLPKDRFSAERLKGVDSTLKIQPAELGDSAMYLCASSLYRAGELFFGEGSRLTVL.

The rearrangement links TRBV9 to TRBJ2-7, with 10 positions matching TRBD1. After removal of 0 bases from V and 6 bases from J, the junction contained 12 bases not matched to a gene. The CDR3 extends over 17 amino acids. In germline, CDR1 is SGDLS, CDR2 YYNGEE. The CDR3 spells CASSVGPLGTGASEQYF. CDR3 nucleotide sequence: TGTGCCAGCAGCGTAGGCCCGCTCGGGACAGGGGCCTCCGAGCAGTACTTC.

The chain has TRBV7-2 and TRBJ2-5; 8 positions match TRBD2. V was clipped by 1 base and J by 11 bases; unmatched bases: 21. The germline V gene has CDR1 SGHTA and CDR2 FQGNSA. This CDR3 has 18 residues. The DNA for the CDR3 is TGTGCCAGCAGCTTAGGTCCTCGGGCGGGGGGTCTCGAGGGTAAACAGTACTTC. Translated, it gives CASSLGPRAGGLEGKQYF.

The chain links TRBV6-4 to TRBJ1-1; D is possibly TRBD1 (5 bases). The CDR3 loop spans 14 amino acids. The germline CDR1 and CDR2 sequences are MRHNA and SNTAGT. V was shortened by 4 bases and J by 1 base, with 10 bases between the two germline ends. The CDR3 nucleotides are TGTGCCAGCAGTGTCACGGGGGAGAACACTGAAGCTTTCTTT. Protein product: CASSVTGENTEAFF.

V gene TRBV7-6 combines with J gene TRBJ1-3, with D unresolved. Trimming took off 3 bases at V and 3 bases at J, with 18 bases between the two ends. Per germline, CDR1 SGHVS and CDR2 FNYEAQ. The CDR3 consists of 17 residues. CDR3 residues: CASSFIAGSPNGNTIYF. The DNA for the CDR3 is TGTGCCAGCAGCTTTATCGCGGGGTCGCCGAATGGAAACACCATATATTTT. Looking up the rest from reference TRBV7-6 and TRBJ1-3 gives the full variable domain: GAGVSQSPRYKVTKRGQDVALRCDPISGHVSLYWYRQALGQGPEFLTYFNYEAQQDKSGLPNDRFSAERPEGSISTLTIQRTEQRDSAMYRCASSFIAGSPNGNTIYFGEGSWLTVV.

The chain combines TRBV9 with TRBJ1-3; the match to TRBD1 covers 7 bases. The CDR3 runs 15 residues. Germline CDR1 reads SGDLS; CDR2 reads YYNGEE. V lost 3 bases and J lost 0; bases outside the gene matches: 3. CDR3 residues: CASSAGQYSGNTIYF. CDR3 bases: TGTGCCAGCAGCGCGGGACAGTACTCTGGAAACACCATATATTTT.

The V and J genes are TRBV5-1 and TRBJ1-2, with TRBD1 matching over 7 bases. The V gene's germline CDR1 is SGHRS and CDR2 YFSETQ. V lost 4 bases to trimming and J lost 4 bases; unmatched junction nucleotides: 13. The CDR3 contains 16 residues. CDR3 nucleotide sequence: TGCGCCAGCAGCCTCTGGAAGGGGGCGGAAGGCTATGGCTACACCTTC. Amino acids: CASSLWKGAEGYGYTF.

This sequence joins TRBV6-4 and TRBJ2-7; 7 bases map to TRBD2. V lost 6 bases and J lost 3; bases outside the gene matches: 11. The CDR3 covers 15 residues. Germline V gene sequence: CDR1 MRHNA, CDR2 SNTAGT. CDR3: CASRQPSGCRYEQYF. The DNA for the CDR3 is TGTGCCAGCAGGCAGCCTAGCGGATGCCGCTACGAGCAGTACTTC.

This chain connects TRBV7-3 to TRBJ2-2, with D hard to call. CDR1 is SGHTA, CDR2 FQGTGA, per germline. There are 15 residues in the CDR3. Trimming removed 1 base from V and 1 base from J, with 7 bases in between. CDR3 bases: TGTGCCAGCAGCTTAATCGCGAGGAACACCGGGGAGCTGTTTTTT. It codes for CASSLIARNTGELFF.

The chain links TRBV15 to TRBJ2-1; TRBD1 matches 10 bases. Germline trimming cut 4 bases from V and 7 bases from J; bases unmatched to any gene: 13. Germline V lookup: CDR1 LNHNV, CDR2 YYDKDF (reference sequence). This CDR3 spans 17 amino acids. Here the CDR3 DNA reads TGTGCCACCAGCACCCTTCGAGACAGGGGGCGATGGAATGAGCAGTTCTTC. It translates to CATSTLRDRGRWNEQFF.

The chain has TRBV6-6 and TRBJ2-3, with 12 bases that match TRBD2. Germline lookup yields CDR1 MNHNY and CDR2 SVGAGI (reference sequence). The junction had 5 bases not matched to a gene; V was cut back by 2 bases and J by 5 bases. The CDR3 covers 16 residues. In DNA, the CDR3 is TGTGCCAGCAGTTACCCGACTAGCGGGGGAGGAGATACGCAGTATTTT. Its protein product is CASSYPTSGGGDTQYF.

The chain couples TRBV11-2 to TRBJ2-3, with 12 bases identical to TRBD2. Germline CDR1 SGHAT, CDR2 FQNNGV. The CDR3 runs to 16 residues. The V gene end was trimmed by 3 bases and the J gene end by 2 bases; junction bases not matched to a gene: 3. The CDR3, as DNA: TGTGCCAGCAGCTTTCGACTAGCGGGGGCCACAGATACGCAGTATTTT. This encodes CASSFRLAGATDTQYF. Based on the CDR3 plus reference TRBV11-2 and TRBJ2-3, the full variable domain is EAGVAQSPRYKIIEKRQSVAFWCNPISGHATLYWYQQILGQGPKLLIQFQNNGVVDDSQLPKDRFSAERLKGVDSTLKIQPAKLEDSAVYLCASSFRLAGATDTQYFGPGTRLTVL.

The V call is TRBV10-3, the J call TRBJ1-5, with D unresolved. Germline V CDR1 and CDR2: ENHRY, SYGVKD. This CDR3 is 13 amino acids long. Deletions cut 8 bases from V and 2 bases from J, with 10 bases between. This CDR3 reads CAISPQGNQPQHF. CDR3 sequence (DNA): TGTGCCATCTCCCCGCAGGGCAATCAGCCCCAGCATTTT.

V usage is TRBV5-6 and J usage is TRBJ2-3; 7 bases fit TRBD1. The CDR3 has 15 residues. Trimming cost V 0 bases and J 2 bases; bases outside gene matches: 3. The germline CDR1 and CDR2 sequences are SGHDT and YYEEEE. The CDR3 is CASSLADRVTDTQYF. CDR3 coding DNA: TGTGCCAGCAGCTTGGCCGACAGGGTCACAGATACGCAGTATTTT.

V usage is TRBV7-3 and J usage is TRBJ2-3; D gene unclear. Germline CDR1 reads SGHTA; CDR2 reads FQGTGA. This CDR3 spans 14 amino acids. Trimming removed 4 bases at V and 4 bases at J, with 12 bases between. The CDR3 region is CASSSRLEPDTQYF. The CDR3 DNA sequence: TGTGCCAGCAGCTCTAGACTGGAACCAGATACGCAGTATTTT.

The chain employs TRBV5-1 and TRBJ2-5; 7 nucleotides agree with TRBD2. V shed 0 bases, J shed 9 bases, and the junction held 5 bases outside the gene matches. In germline, CDR1 is SGHRS, CDR2 YFSETQ. The length of the CDR3 is 13 residues. CDR3 sequence (DNA): TGCGCCAGCAGCTTGGGACTGGGGGGGGCCCAGTACTTC. Translated, it gives CASSLGLGGAQYF. Full variable domain (rest looked up from reference TRBV5-1 and TRBJ2-5): KAGVTQTPRYLIKTRGQQVTLSCSPISGHRSVSWYQQTPGQGLQFLFEYFSETQRNKGNFPGRFSGRQFSNSRSEMNVSTLELGDSALYLCASSLGLGGAQYFGPGTRLLVL.

J is TRBJ1-4 and V is TRBV4-1; tentative D call: TRBD1 (6 bases). V lost 2 bases and J 1 base, leaving 11 bases between the germline ends. Germline V gene data show CDR1 as MGHRA and CDR2 as YSYEKL. This CDR3 is 16 amino acids long. In DNA form, the CDR3 reads TGCGCCAGCAGCCAAAGGGGGAGTGGAACTAATGAAAAACTGTTTTTT. This encodes CASSQRGSGTNEKLFF.

CDR3 DNA: TGTGCCAGCAGCTTAATCGGCACCGGGGAGCTGTTTTTT. Translating gives CASSLIGTGELFF. The chain carries TRBV7-3 and TRBJ2-2; D unclear. The CDR3 covers 13 residues. Trimming pared 1 base from V and 4 bases from J, leaving 4 bases between. Germline V gives CDR1 SGHTA, CDR2 FQGTGA.

This chain links TRBV7-8 with TRBJ1-5, with D perhaps TRBD1 (6 bases). CDR1 is SGHVS, CDR2 FQNEAQ, per germline. The CDR3 loop spans 16 amino acids. V lost 5 bases to trimming and J lost 1 base, with 15 bases between them. Here the CDR3 DNA reads TGTGCCAGCAGCCCAGCCATTGACAGGAGCAATCAGCCCCAGCATTTT. Translating gives CASSPAIDRSNQPQHF.

V usage is TRBV5-1 and J usage is TRBJ2-1, with 9 bases aligning to TRBD1. This CDR3 has 15 amino acids. With V trimmed by 3 bases and J by 2 bases, 3 bases remained unmatched. Germline V gives CDR1 SGHRS, CDR2 YFSETQ. This chain's CDR3 is CASSSDRGPYNEQFF. The CDR3 nucleotides are TGCGCCAGCAGCTCGGACAGGGGCCCCTACAATGAGCAGTTCTTC.

The chain has TRBV9 and TRBJ2-3, with TRBD2 identical over 11 bases. CDR1 SGDLS and CDR2 YYNGEE come from the germline V gene. Trimming removed 3 bases from V and 2 bases from J; junction bases left unmatched: 5. There are 16 residues in the CDR3. CDR3 amino acids: CASSARLAGITDTQYF. The DNA of the CDR3 is TGTGCCAGCAGCGCCCGACTAGCGGGAATCACAGATACGCAGTATTTT.

The chain has TRBV5-4 and TRBJ2-5, with TRBD1 identical over 7 bases. Germline lookup yields CDR1 SGHNT and CDR2 YYREEE (reference sequence). The ends lost 3 bases at V and 1 base at J; junction bases unmatched: 6. The CDR3 runs to 15 residues. Written as DNA, the CDR3 is TGTGCCAGCAGCTCCCGGAGACAGGGCCAAGAGACCCAGTACTTC. Protein: CASSSRRQGQETQYF. Using reference TRBV5-4 and TRBJ2-5 for the parts outside the CDR3, the full variable domain is ETGVTQSPTHLIKTRGQQVTLRCSSQSGHNTVSWYQQALGQGPQFIFQYYREEENGRGNFPPRFSGLQFPNYSSELNVNALELDDSALYLCASSSRRQGQETQYFGPGTRLLVL.